A single sample gave rise to the 20 T cell receptor beta chains below, sequenced in a study of T cell repertoires in cytomegalovirus infection. Each CDR3 protein gets one entry after TCRdb re-called the reads with MiXCR. This sample has fewer than 850,000 distinct CDR3 sequences, with almost 30% found just once. The antigens these receptors bind are not known. The sample was cultured CD8+ T cells from PBMCs, taken from culture after CMV antigen stimulation. Receptors originate from a human donor in good health (CMV status not recorded). Some clones in this sample may be carry-over from other donors' samples.

The rearrangement joins TRBV4-1 to TRBJ1-1; D unclear. V was cut by 6 bases and J by 1 base, with 15 bases left in between. Per germline, CDR1 MGHRA and CDR2 YSYEKL. CDR3 length equals 15 residues. The CDR3, as DNA: TGCGCCAGCAGAATGGGGTACCTGGCGAACACTGAAGCTTTCTTT. As protein: CASRMGYLANTEAFF.

In this sample, this clonotype turned up a few times. The chain uses TRBV7-2 and TRBJ2-5, with D maybe TRBD2 (6 bases). Deletions cut 5 bases from V and 1 base from J, with 17 bases between. CDR1 is SGHTA and CDR2 is FQGNSA in the germline V gene. The CDR3 is 16 residues long. The CDR3 spells CASSPLVGGVQETQYF. The CDR3 region has the DNA TGTGCCAGCAGCCCCCTGGTGGGGGGAGTCCAAGAGACCCAGTACTTC.

The rearrangement links TRBV29-1 to TRBJ2-7; D is uncertain. The V end was cut by 6 bases, the J end by 4 bases, with 22 bases between. Germline loops: CDR1 SQVTM, CDR2 ANQGSEA. The CDR3 contains 15 residues. CDR3 coding DNA: TGCAGCGTAGCCCTTGAAGGTATCAGAAGGTACGAGCAGTACTTC. It encodes CSVALEGIRRYEQYF.

This clonotype has a count of ten or more. The gene calls are TRBV6-6 and TRBJ2-7, with D possibly being TRBD1 or TRBD2 (6 bases each). CDR1 MNHNY and CDR2 SVGAGI come from the germline V gene (reference sequence). This CDR3 spans 17 amino acids. Trimming removed 2 bases at V and 0 bases at J, with 17 bases between. The CDR3 spells CASSYKRGHDNSYEQYF. The CDR3 DNA is TGTGCCAGCAGTTACAAACGGGGGCATGACAACTCCTACGAGCAGTACTTC.

The chain uses TRBV12-3 or TRBV12-4 and TRBJ1-6; perhaps TRBD1 as D (5 bases). V lost 5 bases, J lost 8 bases, and 16 bases lay in between. The length of the CDR3 is 15 residues. In nucleotides, the CDR3 is TGTGCCAGCAGTGACGGGGGAGGGACCTATTCACCCCTCCACTTT. Translating it yields CASSDGGGTYSPLHF.

The rearrangement links TRBV4-1 to TRBJ2-3; D might be TRBD2 (5 bases). Trimming shortened V by 0 bases and J by 1 base, and 8 bases separated the two germline ends. Germline assignment: CDR1 MGHRA and CDR2 YSYEKL. The CDR3 is 15 residues long. CDR3 amino acids: CASSQDNGGTDTQYF. The DNA for the CDR3 is TGCGCCAGCAGCCAAGATAACGGGGGCACAGATACGCAGTATTTT.

A note on this clonotype: The junction differs from germline at one of its ends, possibly a read error. This chain uses TRBV6-6 with TRBJ2-3, with D possibly being TRBD1 (6 bases). Germline CDR1 reads MNHNY; CDR2 reads SVGAGI (reference sequence). The CDR3 runs to 14 residues. The CDR3 here is CSSSLGQMTDTQYF. In nucleotides, the CDR3 is TGTTCCAGCAGTTTAGGACAGATGACGGATACGCAGTATTTT.

This CDR3 is CASSFRWGDSPLHF. In nucleotides, the CDR3 is TGTGCCAGCAGTTTTAGGTGGGGTGATTCACCCCTCCACTTT. The J gene is TRBJ1-6, the V gene TRBV27; D is unresolved. Germline V gene lookup returns CDR1 MNHEY and CDR2 SMNVEV (reference sequence). Trimming pared 3 bases from V and 8 bases from J, leaving 11 bases between. The CDR3 length is 14 residues.

The gene calls are TRBV10-2 and TRBJ2-5; the D gene is possibly TRBD2 (6 bases). V gave up 1 base and J gave up 5 bases, with 11 bases separating them. CDR1 WSHSY and CDR2 SAAADI come from the germline V gene. The CDR3 is 14 amino acids. The DNA for the CDR3 is TGCGCCAGCAGTGAGTGGGGGGTCGGGGAGACCCAGTACTTC. Encoded protein: CASSEWGVGETQYF.

This clonotype was observed a few times. The rearrangement uses TRBV28 and TRBJ2-7, with D possibly TRBD2 on 5 matching bases. V gave up 6 bases and J gave up 2 bases, with 14 bases separating them. CDR3 length: 14 amino acids. The V gene's germline CDR1 is MDHEN and CDR2 SYDVKM. The CDR3: CASRARDIPYEQYV. In DNA form, the CDR3 reads TGTGCCAGCAGGGCGAGGGATATCCCCTACGAGCAGTACGTC.

The V and J genes are TRBV7-4 and TRBJ2-3, with D hard to call. Trimming pared 7 bases from V and 2 bases from J, leaving 7 bases between. Germline lookup yields CDR1 SGHVT and CDR2 SQSDAQ. The CDR3 is 12 amino acids. The CDR3 sequence is CASNLNTDTQYF. The DNA for the CDR3 is TGTGCCAGCAACCTAAACACAGATACGCAGTATTTT.

The V gene is TRBV27, the J gene TRBJ1-2, with D uncertain. Trimming removed 1 base from V and 2 bases from J, with 8 bases in between. This CDR3 is built from 14 residues. The germline gives CDR1 MNHEY, CDR2 SMNVEV (reference sequence). This CDR3 reads CASSLYPLNYGYTF. The CDR3 DNA sequence: TGTGCCAGCAGTTTATATCCCCTCAACTATGGCTACACCTTC.

This chain joins TRBV20-1 and TRBJ2-1; 8 positions agree with TRBD2. Germline V gene lookup returns CDR1 DFQATT and CDR2 SNEGSKA (reference sequence). The V segment lost 3 bases and the J segment 8 bases; nucleotides outside the gene matches: 3. The CDR3 covers 12 residues. CDR3 amino acids: CSASGGADEQFF. CDR3 in DNA: TGCAGTGCTAGCGGGGGGGCCGATGAGCAGTTCTTC.

This clonotype was counted between two and nine times. The J gene is TRBJ1-1, the V gene TRBV7-4; no reliable D call. Germline CDR1 and CDR2: SGHVT and SQSDAQ. This CDR3 contains 13 residues. V lost 4 bases, J lost 1 base, and 7 bases lay in between. Here the CDR3 reads CASSSAPNTEAFF. For the CDR3, the DNA is TGTGCCAGCAGCTCTGCACCGAACACTGAAGCTTTCTTT. Drawing the rest from reference TRBV7-4 and TRBJ1-1, the complete variable domain is GAGVSQSPRYKVAKRGRDVALRCDSISGHVTLYWYRQTLGQGSEVLTYSQSDAQRDKSGRPSGRFSAERPERSVSTLKIQRTEQGDSAVYLCASSSAPNTEAFFGQGTRLTVV.

This clonotype was counted a few times. V and J are TRBV6-1 and TRBJ2-7, with TRBD1 as a possible D gene (6 bases). Per the germline V gene, CDR1 is MNHNS and CDR2 is SASEGT. Trimming pared 2 bases from V and 5 bases from J, leaving 22 bases between. CDR3 length: 17 residues. The CDR3 region is CASSEPGSGAYTDEQYF. In nucleotides, the CDR3 is TGTGCCAGCAGTGAACCGGGCTCAGGGGCCTACACGGACGAGCAGTACTTC.

The rearrangement joins TRBV7-6 to TRBJ1-3; 7 nucleotides match TRBD1. CDR3 size: 15 residues. Germline-derived CDR1 and CDR2 are SGHVS and FNYEAQ. V lost 5 bases, J lost 0 bases, and 4 bases stayed unmatched. CDR3 DNA: TGTGCCAGCAGCACCCCAGGGGGCTCTGGAAACACCATATATTTT. Protein: CASSTPGGSGNTIYF.

The gene calls are TRBV6-6 and TRBJ2-2; 10 bases line up with TRBD2. There are 21 residues in the CDR3. V lost 7 bases and J lost 3; bases outside the gene matches: 23. Germline CDR1 and CDR2: MNHNY and SVGAGI (reference sequence). CDR3 in amino acids: CASITPEGRLAGVRDTGELFF. DNA of the CDR3: TGTGCCAGCATCACGCCTGAAGGGAGGCTAGCGGGGGTTAGGGACACCGGGGAGCTGTTTTTT.

Regarding this clonotype: An end of the junction differs from the germline gene, which may be a read error. The gene calls are TRBV29-1 and TRBJ1-2, with a tentative D call TRBD1 (6 bases). The CDR3 is 15 residues long. CDR1 is SQVTM and CDR2 is ANQGSEA in the germline V gene. CDR3 nucleotides: TGCGGCGTTGAAGAGGAAGGGGGGCGGTACTATGGCTACACCTTC. Translation gives CGVEEEGGRYYGYTF.

This clonotype was counted a few times. The chain links TRBV2 to TRBJ1-6; 9 positions match TRBD1. The CDR3 length is 16 residues. CDR1 is SNHLY, CDR2 FYNNEI, per germline. The V and J ends lost 6 bases and 4 bases, in that order; junction bases with no gene match: 7. The CDR3 sequence: CASSARQGEYNSPLHF. For the CDR3, the DNA is TGTGCCAGCAGCGCTCGACAGGGGGAATATAATTCACCCCTCCACTTT. Complete variable domain (other parts from reference TRBV2 and TRBJ1-6): EPEVTQTPSHQVTQMGQEVILRCVPISNHLYFYWYRQILGQKVEFLVSFYNNEISEKSEIFDDQFSVERPDGSNFTLKIRSTKLEDSAMYFCASSARQGEYNSPLHFGNGTRLTVT.

This chain uses TRBV29-1 with TRBJ2-5; weak D call: TRBD1 (6 bases). The CDR3 runs 11 residues. The germline V and J ends were trimmed by 2 bases and 9 bases, with 10 bases remaining between them. Germline CDR1 and CDR2: SQVTM and ANQGSEA. The CDR3 is CSVEWGPAQYF. CDR3 DNA sequence: TGCAGCGTTGAATGGGGGCCAGCCCAGTACTTC.